The clone carrying this T cell receptor beta chain appeared a few times. The data belong to a study of tumour-infiltrating T cells in Burkitt lymphoma. Across the study: Overall and progression-free survival were predicted by productive clonality.

Profiling relied on immunoSEQ multiplex PCR, and the TCRdb table lists in-frame clones only, not all of them. The sample lists about 7,600 clones; roughly 17% were seen once. The TCR was taken from a human donor with diffuse large B-cell lymphoma. The sequenced material came from tumor tissue.

Here the CDR3 reads CASSLGVFGVLSEAFF. In DNA form, the CDR3 reads TGTGCCAGCAGCTTAGGGGTATTTGGGGTTCTCTCTGAAGCTTTCTTT. The J gene is TRBJ1-1, the V gene TRBV7-9; D unresolved. The CDR3 totals 16 residues. Deletions cut 1 base from V and 6 bases from J, with 18 bases between. Germline V gene sequence: CDR1 SEHNR, CDR2 FQNEAQ (reference sequence).